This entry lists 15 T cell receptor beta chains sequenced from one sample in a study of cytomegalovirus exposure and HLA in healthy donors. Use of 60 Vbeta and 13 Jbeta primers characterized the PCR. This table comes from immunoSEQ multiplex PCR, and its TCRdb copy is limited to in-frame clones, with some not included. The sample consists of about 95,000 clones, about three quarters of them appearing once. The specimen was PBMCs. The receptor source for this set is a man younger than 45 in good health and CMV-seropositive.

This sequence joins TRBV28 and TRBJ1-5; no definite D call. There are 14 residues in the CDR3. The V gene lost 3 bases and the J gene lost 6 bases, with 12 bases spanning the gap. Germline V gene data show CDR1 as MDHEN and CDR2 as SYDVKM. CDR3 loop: CASSFRVMGQPQHF. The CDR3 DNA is TGTGCCAGCAGTTTCCGGGTAATGGGTCAGCCCCAGCATTTT.

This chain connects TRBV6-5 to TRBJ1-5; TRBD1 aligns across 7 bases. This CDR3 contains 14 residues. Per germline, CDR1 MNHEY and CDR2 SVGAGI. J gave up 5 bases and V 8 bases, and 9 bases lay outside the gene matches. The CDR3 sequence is CASGKGAGDQPQHF. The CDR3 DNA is TGTGCCAGCGGTAAGGGGGCAGGGGATCAGCCCCAGCATTTT.

The CDR3 DNA reads as TGTGCCACCAGCAAAAGCGACAGGGGCCTCTATAGCAATCAGCCCCAGCATTTT. It yields the protein CATSKSDRGLYSNQPQHF. This chain joins TRBV15 and TRBJ1-5, with TRBD1 identical over 8 bases. The CDR3 is 18 amino acids. J was trimmed by 0 bases and V by 4 bases; bases with no gene match: 11. Germline CDR1 and CDR2: LNHNV and YYDKDF (reference sequence).

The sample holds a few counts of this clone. The CDR3 DNA follows: TGTGCCAGCAGCGTAGCGGCGGCGAACACTGAAGCTTTCTTT. Translated, it gives CASSVAAANTEAFF. The V and J genes are TRBV9 and TRBJ1-1; D gene ambiguous. Trimming took off 0 bases at V and 1 base at J, with 7 bases between the two ends. The CDR3 length is 14 residues. CDR1 and CDR2 (germline): SGDLS, YYNGEE.

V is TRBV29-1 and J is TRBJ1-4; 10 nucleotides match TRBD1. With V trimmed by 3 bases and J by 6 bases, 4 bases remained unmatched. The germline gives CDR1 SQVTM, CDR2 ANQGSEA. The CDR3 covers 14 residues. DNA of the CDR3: TGCAGCGTTGAGGGGACAGGGGATGATGAAAAACTGTTTTTT. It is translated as CSVEGTGDDEKLFF.

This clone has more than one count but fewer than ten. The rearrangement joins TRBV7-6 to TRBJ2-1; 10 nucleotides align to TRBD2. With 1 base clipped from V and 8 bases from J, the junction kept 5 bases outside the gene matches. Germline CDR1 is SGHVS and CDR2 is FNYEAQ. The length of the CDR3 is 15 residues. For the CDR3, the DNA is TGTGCCAGCAGCTTAGAGGCTAGCGGGGGTCATGAGCAGTTCTTC. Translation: CASSLEASGGHEQFF.

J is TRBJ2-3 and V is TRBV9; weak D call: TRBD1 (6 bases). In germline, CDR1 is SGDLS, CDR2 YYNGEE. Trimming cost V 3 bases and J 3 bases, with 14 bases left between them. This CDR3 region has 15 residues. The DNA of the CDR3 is TGTGCCAGCAGCGGGGGGACATTGACGACAGATACGCAGTATTTT. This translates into CASSGGTLTTDTQYF.

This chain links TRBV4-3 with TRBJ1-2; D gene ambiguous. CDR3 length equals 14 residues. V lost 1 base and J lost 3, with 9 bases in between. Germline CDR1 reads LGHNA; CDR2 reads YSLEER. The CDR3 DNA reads TGCGCCAGCAGCCAAGGGCTGCGGCACTATGGCTACACCTTC. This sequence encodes CASSQGLRHYGYTF.

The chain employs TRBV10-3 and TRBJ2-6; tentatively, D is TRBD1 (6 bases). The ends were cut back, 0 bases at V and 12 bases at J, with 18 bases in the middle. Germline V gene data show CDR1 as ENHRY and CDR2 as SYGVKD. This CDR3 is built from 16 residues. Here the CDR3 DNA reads TGTGCCATCAGTGAGTCAACCCCCGGGACAATTGCCGTCCTGACTTTC. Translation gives CAISESTPGTIAVLTF.

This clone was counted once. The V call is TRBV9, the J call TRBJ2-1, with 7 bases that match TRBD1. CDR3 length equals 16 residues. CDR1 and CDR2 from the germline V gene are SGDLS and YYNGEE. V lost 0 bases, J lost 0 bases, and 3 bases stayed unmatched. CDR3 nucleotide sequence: TGTGCCAGCAGCGTAGTGGGACAGAGCTCCTACAATGAGCAGTTCTTC. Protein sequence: CASSVVGQSSYNEQFF.

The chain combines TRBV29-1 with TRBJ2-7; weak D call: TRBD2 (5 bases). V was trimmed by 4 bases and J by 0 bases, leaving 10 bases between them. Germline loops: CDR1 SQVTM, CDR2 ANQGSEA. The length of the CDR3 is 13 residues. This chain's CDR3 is CSVVPAASYEQYF. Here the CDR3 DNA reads TGCAGCGTTGTACCAGCGGCCTCCTACGAGCAGTACTTC.

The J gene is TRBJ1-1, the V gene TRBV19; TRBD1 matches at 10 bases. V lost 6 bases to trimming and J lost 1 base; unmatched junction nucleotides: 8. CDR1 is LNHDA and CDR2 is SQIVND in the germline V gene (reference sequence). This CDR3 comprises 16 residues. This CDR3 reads CASSADRGPANTEAFF. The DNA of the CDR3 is TGTGCCAGTAGCGCTGACAGGGGGCCAGCGAACACTGAAGCTTTCTTT. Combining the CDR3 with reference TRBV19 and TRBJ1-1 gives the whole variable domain DGGITQSPKYLFRKEGQNVTLSCEQNLNHDAMYWYRQDPGQGLRLIYYSQIVNDFQKGDIAEGYSVSREKKESFPLTVTSAQKNPTAFYLCASSADRGPANTEAFFGQGTRLTVV.

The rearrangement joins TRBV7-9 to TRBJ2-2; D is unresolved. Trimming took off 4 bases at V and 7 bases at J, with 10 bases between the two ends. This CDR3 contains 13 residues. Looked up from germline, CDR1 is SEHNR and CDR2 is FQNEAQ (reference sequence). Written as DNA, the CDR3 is TGTGCCAGCAGCTATTCAGGAAACGGGGAGCTGTTTTTT. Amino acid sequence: CASSYSGNGELFF.

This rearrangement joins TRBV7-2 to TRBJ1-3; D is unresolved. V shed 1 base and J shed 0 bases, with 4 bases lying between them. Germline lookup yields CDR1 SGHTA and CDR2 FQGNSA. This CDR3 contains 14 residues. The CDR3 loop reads CASSLDTSGNTIYF. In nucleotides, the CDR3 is TGTGCCAGCAGCTTAGACACCTCTGGAAACACCATATATTTT.

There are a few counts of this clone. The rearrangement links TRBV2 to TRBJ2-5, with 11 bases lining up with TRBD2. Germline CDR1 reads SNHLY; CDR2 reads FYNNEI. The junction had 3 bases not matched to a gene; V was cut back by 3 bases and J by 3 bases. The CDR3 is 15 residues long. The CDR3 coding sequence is TGTGCCAGCAGTGATCCGGGACTAGCGGAAGAGACCCAGTACTTC. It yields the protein CASSDPGLAEETQYF.